The clone carrying this TCR beta chain was observed at least ten times. The antigen is unknown. The data were taken from a study of CD8+CD57+ T cells in acquired aplastic anemia. About the research overall: Mean DNA quantity obtained from sorted CD4+ and CD8+ cells was 3 to 3.5 ug.

Sequenced patients had shown CD8+CD57+ cell expansion by flow cytometry. All participating patients were living with severe acquired aplastic anemia. The V end lost 3 bases, the J end lost 5 bases, and 22 bases lay between the germline ends. The germline CDR1 and CDR2 sequences are DFQATT and SNEGSKA (reference sequence). The CDR3 consists of 16 residues. Study conclusions and caveats: Levels of CD8+ Simpson's diversity were not significantly distinct in patients versus controls. Around 29 shared CD8+ CDR3s appeared highly expressed within patients' immunodominant clones.

The study profiled TCR beta VDJ and CDR3 using genomic DNA as template. TCRdb independently ran MiXCR on the reads; one entry per CDR3 protein. The sample includes more than 200,000 distinct CDR3 sequences, over 40% of them seen just once. The V call is TRBV20-1, the J call TRBJ2-5, with D possibly TRBD2 on 6 matching bases. Sequencing was performed on sorted CD4+, CD8+, or CD8+CD57+ T cells (not recorded which) from PBMCs. This clonotype was obtained from a human donor with aplastic anemia. The CDR3 protein is CSASGASGELRETQYF. The CDR3 DNA reads as TGCAGTGCTAGTGGGGCGTCGGGGGAGCTGAGGGAGACCCAGTACTTC.